A selection of T cell receptor beta chains follows, all from one sample in a study of immune characterization of retroperitoneal liposarcoma. A single record per CDR3 protein comes from TCRdb applying MiXCR to the PCR reads. The data hold more than 9,000 distinct CDR3 sequences, with under 30% observed a single time. Sequenced sample: blood. These receptors were taken from a male donor with retroperitoneal liposarcoma. CDR3s include the opening cysteine and the closing phenylalanine or tryptophan. Each record gives: D gene, J gene, V gene, clone size, CDR3 protein, CDR3 DNA. The D gene is left open where the match is weak. The listing skips clone size in some rows; elsewhere it reads once, few, many or a size class.

D gene: NA; J gene: TRBJ2-1; V gene: TRBV6-2/TRBV6-3; clone size: NA; CDR3 protein: CASSYSGLEQFF; CDR3 DNA: TGTGCCAGCAGTTATTCAGGGCTGGAGCAGTTCTTC
D gene: NA; J gene: TRBJ1-1; V gene: TRBV6-1; clone size: many; CDR3 protein: CASSSPLGAPNTEAFF; CDR3 DNA: TGTGCCAGCAGTTCCCCCCTGGGGGCGCCAAACACTGAAGCTTTCTTT
D gene: NA; J gene: TRBJ2-1; V gene: TRBV10-2; clone size: few; CDR3 protein: CASSESYNEQFF; CDR3 DNA: TGCGCCAGCAGTGAGTCGTACAATGAGCAGTTCTTC
D gene: TRBD2; J gene: TRBJ2-7; V gene: TRBV6-1; clone size: NA; CDR3 protein: CASSSDGGEQYF; CDR3 DNA: TGTGCCAGCAGTTCGGACGGGGGGGAGCAGTACTTC
D gene: NA; J gene: TRBJ2-1; V gene: TRBV7-2; clone size: NA; CDR3 protein: CASSLATPEKGEQFF; CDR3 DNA: TGTGCCAGCAGCTTAGCTACCCCCGAGAAGGGCGAGCAGTTCTTC
D gene: TRBD1; J gene: TRBJ1-4; V gene: TRBV3-1; clone size: few; CDR3 protein: CANSQATGQGNEKLFF; CDR3 DNA: TGTGCCAACAGCCAAGCTACGGGACAGGGTAATGAAAAACTGTTTTTT
D gene: NA; J gene: TRBJ2-2; V gene: TRBV3-1; clone size: NA; CDR3 protein: CASSQVSLATGELFF; CDR3 DNA: TGTGCCAGCAGCCAAGTGTCCCTGGCCACCGGGGAGCTGTTTTTT
D gene: NA; J gene: TRBJ1-2; V gene: TRBV6-6; clone size: NA; CDR3 protein: CASREIGAQDYGYTF; CDR3 DNA: TGTGCCAGCAGGGAAATAGGGGCCCAGGACTATGGCTACACCTTC
D gene: TRBD2; J gene: TRBJ2-1; V gene: TRBV6-6; clone size: many; CDR3 protein: CASSYSRSGGHQETQFF; CDR3 DNA: TGTGCCAGCAGTTACTCGCGGAGCGGGGGCCACCAAGAGACCCAGTTCTTC
D gene: TRBD1; J gene: TRBJ1-1; V gene: TRBV4-1; clone size: many; CDR3 protein: CASSQRDRGTEAFF; CDR3 DNA: TGCGCCAGCAGCCAGAGGGACAGGGGCACAGAAGCTTTCTTT
D gene: TRBD1; J gene: TRBJ2-1; V gene: TRBV6-1; clone size: NA; CDR3 protein: CASRDRFNEQFF; CDR3 DNA: TGTGCCAGCAGGGACAGGTTCAATGAGCAGTTCTTC
D gene: TRBD1; J gene: TRBJ2-5; V gene: TRBV12-3/TRBV12-4; clone size: NA; CDR3 protein: CASSRQGAGETQYF; CDR3 DNA: TGTGCCAGCAGCAGACAGGGGGCGGGAGAGACCCAGTACTTC
D gene: TRBD2; J gene: TRBJ2-5; V gene: TRBV12-3/TRBV12-4; clone size: once; CDR3 protein: CASSIGLAGVETQYF; CDR3 DNA: TGTGCCAGCAGCATCGGACTAGCGGGGGTTGAGACCCAGTACTTC
D gene: NA; J gene: TRBJ1-2; V gene: TRBV3-1; clone size: NA; CDR3 protein: CASRGGYGYTF; CDR3 DNA: TGTGCCAGCAGGGGAGGCTATGGCTACACCTTC
D gene: NA; J gene: TRBJ2-2; V gene: TRBV19; clone size: few; CDR3 protein: CASAGGHTGELFF; CDR3 DNA: TGTGCCAGTGCCGGGGGCCATACCGGGGAGCTGTTTTTT
D gene: NA; J gene: TRBJ2-1; V gene: TRBV6-6; clone size: many; CDR3 protein: CASTERGNNEQFF; CDR3 DNA: TGTGCCAGCACGGAACGGGGAAACAATGAGCAGTTCTTC
D gene: NA; J gene: TRBJ2-5; V gene: TRBV6-1; clone size: NA; CDR3 protein: CASTLGWGETQYF; CDR3 DNA: TGTGCCAGCACCCTCGGGTGGGGGGAGACCCAGTACTTC
D gene: TRBD2; J gene: TRBJ2-1; V gene: TRBV5-1; clone size: large; CDR3 protein: CASTPGLTSGAGSYNEQFF; CDR3 DNA: TGCGCCAGCACTCCAGGATTGACTAGCGGGGCGGGATCCTACAATGAGCAGTTCTTC
D gene: NA; J gene: TRBJ2-7; V gene: TRBV12-3/TRBV12-4; clone size: NA; CDR3 protein: CASSLEGGFEQYF; CDR3 DNA: TGTGCCAGCAGTTTAGAAGGGGGTTTCGAGCAGTACTTC
D gene: NA; J gene: TRBJ1-1; V gene: TRBV5-1; clone size: NA; CDR3 protein: CASSLGLMNTEAFF; CDR3 DNA: TGCGCCAGCAGCTTGGGATTAATGAACACTGAAGCTTTCTTT
D gene: TRBD2; J gene: TRBJ2-7; V gene: TRBV6-1; clone size: NA; CDR3 protein: CASRSGLAGREQYF; CDR3 DNA: TGTGCCAGCAGATCCGGACTAGCGGGGCGAGAGCAGTACTTC
D gene: TRBD2; J gene: TRBJ2-7; V gene: TRBV6-1; clone size: NA; CDR3 protein: CASSEFGGSASGHSYEQYF; CDR3 DNA: TGTGCCAGCAGTGAATTTGGAGGGAGCGCTAGCGGGCATTCCTACGAGCAGTACTTC
D gene: NA; J gene: TRBJ2-7; V gene: TRBV6-1; clone size: medium-sized; CDR3 protein: CASCRVGNNEQYF; CDR3 DNA: TGTGCCAGCTGTAGAGTGGGGAACAATGAGCAGTACTTC
D gene: TRBD1; J gene: TRBJ1-1; V gene: TRBV12-3/TRBV12-4; clone size: NA; CDR3 protein: CASNLGTGNTEAFF; CDR3 DNA: TGTGCCAGCAATTTGGGGACAGGGAACACTGAAGCTTTCTTT
D gene: NA; J gene: TRBJ2-3; V gene: TRBV11-3; clone size: NA; CDR3 protein: CASSGSFGGGMLSTQYF; CDR3 DNA: TGTGCCAGCAGCGGGAGTTTCGGAGGCGGAATGCTTTCTACGCAGTATTTT
D gene: NA; J gene: TRBJ1-2; V gene: TRBV12-3/TRBV12-4; clone size: large; CDR3 protein: CASSSGLTNYGYTF; CDR3 DNA: TGTGCCAGCAGTTCGGGACTAACCAACTATGGCTACACCTTC